These 5 T cell receptor beta chains were all obtained from the same sample, sequenced in a study of T cells in Graves' hyperthyroidism and ophthalmopathy. The CDR3 regions of TCR beta were amplified from RNA transcripts. The TCR CDR3 first-round RT-PCR relied on the HTBI primer set. TCRdb itself ran the multiplex PCR reads through MiXCR, one entry per CDR3 protein. This sample yields about 690,000 distinct CDR3 sequences, of which approximately 15% are seen a single time; 15% belongs to the top ten. Sequencing was performed on blood. These receptors were obtained from a man aged 45-60 years with Graves' hyperthyroidism.

This clonotype was observed a few times. V is TRBV7-9 and J is TRBJ2-3, with D uncertain. V was shortened by 5 bases and J by 5 bases, with 11 bases between the two germline ends. The CDR3 totals 13 residues. Germline CDR1 reads SEHNR; CDR2 reads FQNEAQ (reference sequence). CDR3 sequence reads: CASSPSEVDTQYF. For the CDR3, the DNA is TGTGCCAGCAGCCCCTCGGAAGTAGATACGCAGTATTTT.

This clonotype was seen a few times. The chain combines TRBV15 with TRBJ1-5, with D perhaps matching TRBD1 (6 bases). The CDR3 loop spans 16 amino acids. The germline CDR1 and CDR2 sequences are LNHNV and YYDKDF (reference sequence). V shed 3 bases and J shed 0 bases, with 12 bases lying between them. The CDR3 spells CATSRSGTHSNQPQHF. CDR3 nucleotides: TGTGCCACCAGCAGGTCCGGGACACATAGCAATCAGCCCCAGCATTTT. The full variable domain, in which reference TRBV15 and TRBJ1-5 provide the parts outside the CDR3, is DAMVIQNPRYQVTQFGKPVTLSCSQTLNHNVMYWYQQKSSQAPKLLFHYYDKDFNNEADTPDNFQSRRPNTSFCFLDIRSPGLGDTAMYLCATSRSGTHSNQPQHFGDGTRLSIL.

The chain uses TRBV28 and TRBJ2-1; 14 nucleotides match TRBD2. From germline, CDR1 is MDHEN and CDR2 SYDVKM. After removal of 5 bases from V and 5 bases from J, the junction contained 17 bases not matched to a gene. The CDR3 loop spans 20 amino acids. The DNA for the CDR3 is TGTGCCAGCAGTCCCCTTAGTTTCCTGACTAGCGGGAGGGCAGACAATGAGCAGTTCTTC. Its translation: CASSPLSFLTSGRADNEQFF. The variable domain in full, completed from reference TRBV28 and TRBJ2-1, reads DVKVTQSSRYLVKRTGEKVFLECVQDMDHENMFWYRQDPGLGLRLIYFSYDVKMKEKGDIPEGYSVSREKKERFSLILESASTNQTSMYLCASSPLSFLTSGRADNEQFFGPGTRLTVL.

This clonotype was found many times. The CDR3 here is CASSLTSGLNYGYTF. DNA for the CDR3: TGTGCCAGCAGCTTAACGTCGGGACTTAATTATGGCTACACCTTC. This sequence joins TRBV11-2 and TRBJ1-2; the D gene is possibly TRBD1 (5 bases). Germline V CDR1 and CDR2: SGHAT, FQNNGV. The CDR3 has 15 residues. The V and J ends lost 2 bases and 5 bases respectively, with 15 bases between them.

At least ten counts were recorded for this clonotype. The rearrangement uses TRBV6-2 or TRBV6-3 and TRBJ2-7, with 7 bases lining up with TRBD1. This CDR3 has 13 residues. Germline V lookup: CDR1 MNHEY, CDR2 SVGEGT. V trimming: 6 bases; J trimming: 5 bases; junction bases outside the gene matches: 7. CDR3 sequence reads: CASRTGSLNEQYF. In DNA, the CDR3 is TGTGCCAGCAGGACAGGGTCATTGAACGAGCAGTACTTC.